The entry that follows covers one T cell receptor (beta chain) sequence. Antigen: not known. For TCRbeta, the library was prepared with unique molecular identifiers. One entry per CDR3 protein results from TCRdb running MiXCR on the PCR reads. The data show hundreds of thousands of distinct CDR3 sequences, under 15% seen once. This record comes from a study of T-cell reconstitution after alpha-beta-depleted transplantation in children. Notes on the study in general: Most T-cell counts and diversity one year after the transplant came from T cells that were newly produced. There were some patients whose high TCRbeta diversity at day 60 came from surviving recipient T cells and thymic progenitors. Reportedly, roughly two months post-transplant, alpha-beta T cells arose from several hundred expanded graft clones.

V lost 3 bases, J lost 3 bases, and 6 bases lay in between. The length of the CDR3 is 12 residues. Germline CDR1 SNHLY, CDR2 FYNNEI. The chain combines TRBV2 with TRBJ2-7; D possibly corresponds to TRBD2 (5 bases). This TCR was sampled from a male patient under 18 who had a stem cell transplant for acute myeloid leukemia, so the T cells may come from the graft donor. The sample in question was PBMCs, mostly from graft donor cells, obtained 360 days after TCRalphabeta/CD19-depleted stem cell transplant. The CDR3 sequence is CASSDRDYEQYF. In DNA form, the CDR3 reads TGTGCCAGCAGTGATCGGGACTACGAGCAGTACTTC.